Each of the 26 T cell receptor beta chains below was sequenced from the same sample in a study of blood T cell repertoires in COVID-19. Profiled with immunoSEQ multiplex PCR; TCRdb holds only in-frame clones, not every one. This sample has fewer than 650,000 clones, with roughly nine tenths found just once. The sequenced sample consisted of peripheral blood. All receptors come from a woman aged 45 to 65 with COVID-19, enrolled during active disease.

V is TRBV14 and J is TRBJ1-3; D remains unclear. This CDR3 is built from 16 residues. V was clipped by 4 bases and J by 2 bases, with 15 bases between them. Germline V CDR1 and CDR2: SGHDN, FVKESK. The CDR3 DNA reads TGTGCCAGCAGCCCCCCGGCCAGGAGGCCTGGAAACACCATATATTTT. This gives the protein CASSPPARRPGNTIYF.

The gene calls are TRBV5-6 and TRBJ1-6, with TRBD1 identical over 8 bases. Trimming at V came to 0 bases and at J to 9 bases, leaving 2 bases not matched to a gene. The CDR3 length is 14 residues. The germline V gene has CDR1 SGHDT and CDR2 YYEEEE. The CDR3 DNA sequence: TGTGCCAGCAGCTTGGGGACAGGGACTTCACCCCTCCACTTT. Residues: CASSLGTGTSPLHF.

This sequence joins TRBV5-5 and TRBJ2-3; no clear D. CDR1 is SGHKS and CDR2 is YYEKEE in the germline V gene (reference sequence). V was shortened by 4 bases and J by 6 bases, with 9 bases between the two germline ends. CDR3 size: 12 residues. The CDR3 is CASSPLVDTQYF. CDR3 nucleotide sequence: TGTGCCAGCAGCCCGTTAGTGGATACGCAGTATTTT.

V usage is TRBV6-1 and J usage is TRBJ2-2, with TRBD1 matching 10 bases. Germline assignment: CDR1 MNHNS and CDR2 SASEGT. V gave up 1 base and J gave up 2 bases; unmatched junction bases: 1. CDR3 size: 16 residues. The CDR3 region is CASSEGTGGNTGELFF. CDR3 nucleotide sequence: TGTGCCAGCAGTGAAGGGACAGGGGGAAACACCGGGGAGCTGTTTTTT.

The chain is built from TRBV5-6 and TRBJ2-3; TRBD1 agrees at 11 bases. Germline CDR1 reads SGHDT; CDR2 reads YYEEEE. J lost 5 bases, V lost 6 bases, and 14 bases had no gene match. CDR3 length: 17 amino acids. The DNA of the CDR3 is TGTGCCAGCACCGATCCGGGACAGGGGGTTTTCGGAGATACGCAGTATTTT. This encodes CASTDPGQGVFGDTQYF.

The genes are TRBV3-1 (or the pseudogene TRBV3-2) and TRBJ1-2; D is possibly TRBD1 (6 bases). The CDR3 extends over 13 amino acids. CDR1 is LGHDT and CDR2 is YNNKEL in the germline V gene (reference sequence). The germline V and J ends were trimmed by 6 bases and 3 bases, with 11 bases remaining between them. CDR3 bases: TGTGCCAGCAGGTCACAGGGCCACTATGGCTACACCTTC. Translated: CASRSQGHYGYTF.

J is TRBJ1-2 and V is TRBV27; 8 nucleotides agree with TRBD1. In germline, CDR1 is MNHEY, CDR2 SMNVEV (reference sequence). The CDR3 contains 13 residues. J was trimmed by 7 bases and V by 6 bases; bases with no gene match: 7. CDR3 protein: CASSRTGKSGYTF. The CDR3 DNA sequence: TGTGCCAGCAGCCGGACAGGGAAGTCTGGCTACACCTTC.

The chain is built from TRBV6-5 and TRBJ1-2, with TRBD1 matching 7 bases. Germline loops: CDR1 MNHEY, CDR2 SVGAGI. The CDR3 sequence is 15 residues long. V dropped 5 bases and J dropped 1; count of bases not matched to a gene: 7. Here the CDR3 DNA reads TGTGCCAGCAGTCCAATGGACAGGTTTAACTATGGCTACACCTTC. It translates to CASSPMDRFNYGYTF.

V usage is TRBV5-4 and J usage is TRBJ1-2; D uncertain. Germline V CDR1 and CDR2: SGHNT, YYREEE (reference sequence). The CDR3 spans 14 residues. V dropped 5 bases and J dropped 4 bases, with 15 bases sitting between them. CDR3 in amino acids: CASRSTGAGYGYTF. DNA of the CDR3: TGTGCCAGCAGATCCACGGGAGCCGGCTATGGCTACACCTTC.

The chain uses TRBV27 and TRBJ2-3, with D perhaps matching TRBD1 (6 bases). V was clipped by 1 base and J by 2 bases, with 10 bases between them. Per the germline V gene, CDR1 is MNHEY and CDR2 is SMNVEV (reference sequence). This CDR3 is 15 amino acids long. CDR3 DNA sequence: TGTGCCAGCAGTTTATTTTGGACAGACACAGATACGCAGTATTTT. It codes for CASSLFWTDTDTQYF.

The V call is TRBV4-1, the J call TRBJ2-7, with 7 bases that match TRBD2. With V trimmed by 3 bases and J by 5 bases, 4 bases remained unmatched. Germline CDR1 is MGHRA and CDR2 is YSYEKL. The CDR3 spans 13 residues. This chain's CDR3 is CASSQGGMDEQYF. In DNA form, the CDR3 reads TGCGCCAGCAGCCAGGGGGGGATGGACGAGCAGTACTTC.

V usage is TRBV27 and J usage is TRBJ2-5, with D possibly being TRBD1 (5 bases). The germline V gene encodes CDR1 MNHEY and CDR2 SMNVEV (reference sequence). V was shortened by 2 bases and J by 1 base, with 23 bases between the two germline ends. CDR3 size: 19 residues. The CDR3 reads CASSLRGRPALTPQETQYF. CDR3 nucleotide sequence: TGTGCCAGCAGTTTAAGGGGTCGACCTGCCCTGACCCCCCAAGAGACCCAGTACTTC.

CDR3 nucleotide sequence: TGTGCCAGTAGTATCCCGGGACTAGCGGGGGGCTACGAGCAGTACTTC. Protein product: CASSIPGLAGGYEQYF. This chain connects TRBV19 to TRBJ2-7; TRBD2 agrees at 15 bases. Unmatched junction bases numbered 3, after V lost 3 bases and J lost 3 bases. CDR1 is LNHDA and CDR2 is SQIVND in the germline V gene (reference sequence). The CDR3 is 16 amino acids.

The V call is TRBV2, the J call TRBJ1-1, with D tentatively TRBD1 (5 bases). In germline, CDR1 is SNHLY, CDR2 FYNNEI. V dropped 7 bases and J dropped 2 bases, with 11 bases sitting between them. The CDR3 spans 13 residues. CDR3 nucleotides: TGTGCCAGCACTCGACAGACCAACACTGAAGCTTTCTTT. Its protein is CASTRQTNTEAFF.

This chain joins TRBV5-4 and TRBJ1-1, with 9 bases matching TRBD1. CDR1 and CDR2 (germline): SGHNT, YYREEE (reference sequence). The CDR3 is made up of 14 amino acids. V lost 7 bases and J lost 4; bases outside the gene matches: 8. CDR3 sequence (DNA): TGTGCCAGCTTCCGGACAGGGGAGGGCACTGAAGCTTTCTTT. This translates into CASFRTGEGTEAFF.

V is TRBV9 and J is TRBJ1-2; tentative D call: TRBD1 (6 bases). This CDR3 comprises 13 residues. The V gene lost 4 bases and the J gene lost 5 bases, with 12 bases spanning the gap. Germline V lookup: CDR1 SGDLS, CDR2 YYNGEE. In nucleotides, the CDR3 is TGTGCCAGCAGCCCGGACAGTGGGTATGGCTACACCTTC. Translating gives CASSPDSGYGYTF.

The rearrangement uses TRBV15 and TRBJ2-5; 11 nucleotides align to TRBD2. With V trimmed by 3 bases and J by 2 bases, 11 bases remained unmatched. The germline CDR1 and CDR2 sequences are LNHNV and YYDKDF (reference sequence). The CDR3 contains 18 residues. The CDR3 spells CATSSQLAGASFQETQYF. In DNA, the CDR3 is TGTGCCACCAGCAGTCAACTAGCGGGGGCTTCCTTTCAAGAGACCCAGTACTTC.

V gene TRBV6-5 combines with J gene TRBJ2-7; a weak D match, TRBD1 (5 bases). This CDR3 is 14 amino acids long. Germline loops: CDR1 MNHEY, CDR2 SVGAGI. The germline V and J ends were trimmed by 7 bases and 4 bases, with 17 bases remaining between them. The CDR3 nucleotides are TGTGCCAGCATGTATAGGGGAAAGGGGTACGAGCAGTACTTC. Its translation is CASMYRGKGYEQYF.

The table lists this clone with a count of one. The genes are TRBV7-2 and TRBJ2-5, with 7 bases aligning to TRBD1. The germline V gene has CDR1 SGHTA and CDR2 FQGNSA. This CDR3 contains 14 residues. V shed 6 bases, J shed 5 bases, and the junction held 9 bases outside the gene matches. DNA for the CDR3: TGTGCCAGCAGTAAGACAGGGCCCAAGGAGACCCAGTACTTC. It encodes CASSKTGPKETQYF.

The chain employs TRBV7-3 and TRBJ1-2, with a possible D match to TRBD1 (6 bases). CDR1 SGHTA and CDR2 FQGTGA come from the germline V gene. The germline V and J ends were trimmed by 2 bases and 8 bases, with 9 bases remaining between them. The CDR3 is 12 amino acids. The DNA of the CDR3 is TGTGCCAGCAGCTTATCAGGGGTGGGCTACACCTTC. This encodes CASSLSGVGYTF.

V usage is TRBV5-4 and J usage is TRBJ2-7; 8 nucleotides match TRBD1. Per germline, CDR1 SGHNT and CDR2 YYREEE (reference sequence). The CDR3 runs to 14 residues. Trimming at V came to 10 bases and at J to 0 bases, leaving 9 bases not matched to a gene. The CDR3 sequence: CAFRGRGLSYEQYF. The CDR3 coding sequence is TGTGCCTTTCGCGGCAGGGGGCTCTCCTACGAGCAGTACTTC.

The chain employs TRBV19 and TRBJ1-1; 11 bases are a match to TRBD1. The CDR3 sequence is 14 residues long. Germline V gene data show CDR1 as LNHDA and CDR2 as SQIVND (reference sequence). Trimming at V came to 9 bases and at J to 6 bases, leaving 9 bases not matched to a gene. The DNA for the CDR3 is TGTGCCAGCGTGGACAGGGGGCAGTGGGCTGAAGCTTTCTTT. Its protein is CASVDRGQWAEAFF.

V and J are TRBV4-1 and TRBJ2-7, with TRBD1 matching over 9 bases. The CDR3 runs 17 residues. With 4 bases clipped from V and 4 bases from J, the junction kept 14 bases outside the gene matches. The germline V gene has CDR1 MGHRA and CDR2 YSYEKL. CDR3 in DNA: TGCGCCAGCAGCCGATCACCGACGGGACAGGGTCCGTACGAGCAGTACTTC. This sequence encodes CASSRSPTGQGPYEQYF.

V gene TRBV18 combines with J gene TRBJ1-1, with D maybe TRBD1 (5 bases). Germline V gene sequence: CDR1 KGHSH, CDR2 LQKENI. Trimming cost V 3 bases and J 6 bases, with 17 bases left between them. CDR3 length: 15 amino acids. Here the CDR3 reads CASSPAGGKRAEAFF. The CDR3 DNA is TGTGCCAGCTCACCCGCGGGGGGGAAACGAGCTGAAGCTTTCTTT.

The chain employs TRBV30 and TRBJ1-1; TRBD1 aligns across 9 bases. The length of the CDR3 is 14 residues. After removal of 4 bases from V and 2 bases from J, the junction contained 5 bases not matched to a gene. CDR1 is GTSNPN and CDR2 is SVGIG in the germline V gene (reference sequence). Written as DNA, the CDR3 is TGTGCCTGGACCCGGGACAGGGTAAACACTGAAGCTTTCTTT. Translating gives CAWTRDRVNTEAFF.

This clone has a single count. The V and J genes are TRBV7-2 and TRBJ2-3, with D maybe TRBD1 (5 bases). The CDR3 runs 12 residues. Germline CDR1 reads SGHTA; CDR2 reads FQGNSA. V dropped 4 bases and J dropped 6 bases, with 8 bases sitting between them. CDR3 DNA sequence: TGTGCCAGCAGCTGGAACAGGGATACGCAGTATTTT. Translated, it gives CASSWNRDTQYF.